Listed below are T cell receptor beta chains from one sample, sequenced in a study of neoadjuvant nivolumab and ipilimumab in lung cancer. Only in-frame clones appear in the TCRdb table, and some are missing; sequencing was by immunoSEQ multiplex PCR. This table has 30,000 or so clones, about 83% appearing once. The sample here was tumor tissue, taken after neoadjuvant nivolumab, alone or with ipilimumab, at or shortly before surgery. The receptors derive from an adult with non-small cell lung cancer. CDR3s include the opening cysteine and the closing phenylalanine or tryptophan. The order of the fields is V gene, D gene, clone size, J gene, CDR3 DNA, CDR3 protein. D genes are given only for firm matches. Clone size, where shown, is once, few, many, or a class for clones that have expanded.

V: TRBV7-9
D: NA
size: once
J: TRBJ2-7
DNA: TGTGCCAGCAGCCGCCGACTTTGGGTTGGCGACGAGCAGTACTTC
CDR3: CASSRRLWVGDEQYF

V: TRBV5-1
D: NA
size: few
J: TRBJ2-6
DNA: TGCGCCAGCAGCCGGCTGGGGACGGTCCTCTCTGGGGCCAACGTCCTGACTTTC
CDR3: CASSRLGTVLSGANVLTF

V: TRBV11-2
D: NA
size: NA
J: TRBJ2-3
DNA: TGTGCCAGCAGCTTAGGTGCAGGCAGCACAGATACGCAGTATTTT
CDR3: CASSLGAGSTDTQYF

V: TRBV29-1
D: TRBD1
size: NA
J: TRBJ1-2
DNA: TGCAGCGGAGGGACAGCGAACGGCTACACCTTC
CDR3: CSGGTANGYTF

V: TRBV28
D: TRBD2
size: few
J: TRBJ2-2
DNA: TGTGCCAGCAGACCCACTAGCGGGGGTGGCACCGGGGAGCTGTTTTTT
CDR3: CASRPTSGGGTGELFF

V: TRBV29-1
D: NA
size: once
J: TRBJ2-6
DNA: TGCAGCGTTCTAGGGGTTGGGGCCAACGTCCTGACTTTC
CDR3: CSVLGVGANVLTF

V: TRBV27
D: TRBD1
size: NA
J: TRBJ2-1
DNA: TGTGCCAGCAGTTTGTGGCAGGGGGTAATAAATGAGCAGTTCTTC
CDR3: CASSLWQGVINEQFF

V: TRBV9
D: NA
size: few
J: TRBJ2-2
DNA: TGTGCCAGCAGCGTAGCTGAGGGGGTTTGGAGAACCGGGGAGCTGTTTTTT
CDR3: CASSVAEGVWRTGELFF

V: TRBV10-3
D: NA
size: once
J: TRBJ1-2
DNA: TGTGCCATCAGTGATCGTGACTATGGCTACACCTTC
CDR3: CAISDRDYGYTF

V: TRBV11-2
D: NA
size: NA
J: TRBJ2-1
DNA: TGTGCCAGCAGCTTAGGGACAAATGAGCAGTTCTTC
CDR3: CASSLGTNEQFF

V: TRBV7-9
D: NA
size: few
J: TRBJ2-1
DNA: TGTGCCAGCAGCTTGGGAACAGGGAATATTAGGACCTACAATGAGCAGTTCTTC
CDR3: CASSLGTGNIRTYNEQFF

V: TRBV19
D: NA
size: NA
J: TRBJ1-1
DNA: TGTGCCAGTAGACCCCCCCGGGGCACGGGCACTGAAGCTTTCTTT
CDR3: CASRPPRGTGTEAFF

V: TRBV5-1
D: NA
size: NA
J: TRBJ2-1
DNA: TGCGCCAGCAGCTTGGAGTGGGGCGGACAGTTCTTC
CDR3: CASSLEWGGQFF

V: TRBV4-1
D: NA
size: NA
J: TRBJ1-5
DNA: TGCGCCAGCAGCCACCCCGGAGAGACCTATCAGCCCCAGCATTTT
CDR3: CASSHPGETYQPQHF

V: TRBV19
D: TRBD1
size: NA
J: TRBJ1-2
DNA: TGTGCCAGTTACCAGGGGGCGTATGGCTACACCTTC
CDR3: CASYQGAYGYTF

V: TRBV7-2
D: NA
size: once
J: TRBJ2-7
DNA: TGTGCCAGCAGCTTAGGTCTAGCGACCTACGAGCAGTACTTC
CDR3: CASSLGLATYEQYF

V: TRBV5-4
D: NA
size: NA
J: TRBJ1-2
DNA: TGTGCCAGCAGCCCCGCAGAGGTTCGCGGCTACACCTTC
CDR3: CASSPAEVRGYTF

V: TRBV6-1
D: NA
size: few
J: TRBJ1-1
DNA: TGTGCCAGCACCCCAGGGGAGAGGACTGAAGCTTTCTTT
CDR3: CASTPGERTEAFF

V: TRBV7-2
D: TRBD1
size: NA
J: TRBJ2-7
DNA: TGTGCCAGCAGCCGACAGGGTTACTACGAGCAGTACTTC
CDR3: CASSRQGYYEQYF